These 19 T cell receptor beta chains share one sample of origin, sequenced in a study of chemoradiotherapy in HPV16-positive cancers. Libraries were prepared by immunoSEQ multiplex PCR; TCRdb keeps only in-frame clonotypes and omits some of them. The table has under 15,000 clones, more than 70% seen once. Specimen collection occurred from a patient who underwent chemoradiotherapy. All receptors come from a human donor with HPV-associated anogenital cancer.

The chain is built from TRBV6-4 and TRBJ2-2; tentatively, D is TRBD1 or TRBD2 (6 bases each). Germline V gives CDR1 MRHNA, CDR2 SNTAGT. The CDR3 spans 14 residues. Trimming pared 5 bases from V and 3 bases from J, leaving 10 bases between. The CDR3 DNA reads TGTGCCAGCAGTTCAGGGGAGGACACCGGGGAGCTGTTTTTT. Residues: CASSSGEDTGELFF.

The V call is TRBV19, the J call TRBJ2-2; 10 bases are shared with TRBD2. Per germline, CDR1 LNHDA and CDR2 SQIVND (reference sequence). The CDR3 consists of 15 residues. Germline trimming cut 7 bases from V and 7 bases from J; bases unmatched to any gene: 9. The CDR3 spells CASKPSGSPIGELFF. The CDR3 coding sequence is TGTGCCAGTAAGCCTAGCGGGAGCCCCATCGGGGAGCTGTTTTTT.

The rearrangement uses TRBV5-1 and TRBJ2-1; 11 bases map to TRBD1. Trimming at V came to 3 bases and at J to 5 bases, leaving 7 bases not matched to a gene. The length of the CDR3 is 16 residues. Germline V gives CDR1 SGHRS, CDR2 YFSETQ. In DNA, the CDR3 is TGCGCCAGCAGCTGGACCGGGACAGGGGGTCACAATGAGCAGTTCTTC. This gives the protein CASSWTGTGGHNEQFF.

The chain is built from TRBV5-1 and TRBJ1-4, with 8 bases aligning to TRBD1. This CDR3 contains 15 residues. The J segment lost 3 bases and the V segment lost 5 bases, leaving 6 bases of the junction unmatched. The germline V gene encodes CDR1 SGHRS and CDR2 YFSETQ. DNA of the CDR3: TGCGCCAGCAGGGAGACAGGGGTAGCTAATGAAAAACTGTTTTTT. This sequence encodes CASRETGVANEKLFF. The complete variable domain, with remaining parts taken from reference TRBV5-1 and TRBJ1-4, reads KAGVTQTPRYLIKTRGQQVTLSCSPISGHRSVSWYQQTPGQGLQFLFEYFSETQRNKGNFPGRFSGRQFSNSRSEMNVSTLELGDSALYLCASRETGVANEKLFFGSGTQLSVL.

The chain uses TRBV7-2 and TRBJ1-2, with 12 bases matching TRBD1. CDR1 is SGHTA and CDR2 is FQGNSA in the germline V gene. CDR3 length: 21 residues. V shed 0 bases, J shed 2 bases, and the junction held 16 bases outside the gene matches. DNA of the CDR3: TGTGCCAGCAGCTTAGCAGTATTCTTCGGGGACAGGGGGCCTTCGAACTATGGCTACACCTTC. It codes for CASSLAVFFGDRGPSNYGYTF.

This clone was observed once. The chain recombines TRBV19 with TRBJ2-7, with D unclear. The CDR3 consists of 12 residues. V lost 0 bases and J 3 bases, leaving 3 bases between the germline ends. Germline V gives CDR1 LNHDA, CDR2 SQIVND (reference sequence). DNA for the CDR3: TGTGCCAGTAGTATAGAAGGCTACGAGCAGTACTTC. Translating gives CASSIEGYEQYF.

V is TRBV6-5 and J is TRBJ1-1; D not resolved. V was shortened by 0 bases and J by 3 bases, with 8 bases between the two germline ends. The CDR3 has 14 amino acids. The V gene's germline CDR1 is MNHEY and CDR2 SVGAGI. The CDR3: CASSYSHEYTEAFF. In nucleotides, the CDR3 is TGTGCCAGCAGTTACTCGCATGAATACACTGAAGCTTTCTTT.

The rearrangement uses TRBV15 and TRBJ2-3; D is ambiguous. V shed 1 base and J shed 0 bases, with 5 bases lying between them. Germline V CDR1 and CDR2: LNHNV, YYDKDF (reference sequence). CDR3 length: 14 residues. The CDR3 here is CATSRAGSTDTQYF. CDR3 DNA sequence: TGTGCCACCAGCAGAGCAGGAAGCACAGATACGCAGTATTTT.

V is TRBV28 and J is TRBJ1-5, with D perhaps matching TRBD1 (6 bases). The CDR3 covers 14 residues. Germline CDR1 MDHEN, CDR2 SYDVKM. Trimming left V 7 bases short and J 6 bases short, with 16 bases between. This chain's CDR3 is CASNPRGEVQPQHF. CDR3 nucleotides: TGTGCCAGCAACCCAAGGGGGGAAGTTCAGCCCCAGCATTTT.

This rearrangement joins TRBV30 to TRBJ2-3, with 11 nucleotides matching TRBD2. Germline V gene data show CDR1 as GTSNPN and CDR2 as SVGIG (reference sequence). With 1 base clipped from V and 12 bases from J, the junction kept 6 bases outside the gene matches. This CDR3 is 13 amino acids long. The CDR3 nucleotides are TGTGCCTGGAGTGACAGTAGCGGGAGGGTCCAGTATTTT. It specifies CAWSDSSGRVQYF.

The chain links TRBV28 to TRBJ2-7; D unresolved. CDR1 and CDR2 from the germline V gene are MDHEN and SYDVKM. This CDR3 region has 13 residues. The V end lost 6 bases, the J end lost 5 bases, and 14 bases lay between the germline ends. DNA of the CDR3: TGTGCCAGCAGCCTGGCCCATCTAGACGAGCAGTACTTC. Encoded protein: CASSLAHLDEQYF.

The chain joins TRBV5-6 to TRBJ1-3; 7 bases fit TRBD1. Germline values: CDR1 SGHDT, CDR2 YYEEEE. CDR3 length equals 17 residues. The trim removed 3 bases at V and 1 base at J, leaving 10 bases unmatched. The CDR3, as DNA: TGTGCCAGCAGCTCGACAGGGCTTAGGTTATCTGGAAACACCATATATTTT. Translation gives CASSSTGLRLSGNTIYF.

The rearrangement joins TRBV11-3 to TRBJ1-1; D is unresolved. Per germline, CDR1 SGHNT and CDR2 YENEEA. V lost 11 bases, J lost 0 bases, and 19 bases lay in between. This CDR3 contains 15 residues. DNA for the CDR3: TGTGCCCGAAAGCGGGTCAGAAGTTTGAACACTGAAGCTTTCTTT. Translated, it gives CARKRVRSLNTEAFF. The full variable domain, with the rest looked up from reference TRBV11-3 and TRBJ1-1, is EAGVVQSPRYKIIEKKQPVAFWCNPISGHNTLYWYLQNLGQGPELLIRYENEEAVDDSQLPKDRFSAERLKGVDSTLKIQPAELGDSAVYLCARKRVRSLNTEAFFGQGTRLTVV.

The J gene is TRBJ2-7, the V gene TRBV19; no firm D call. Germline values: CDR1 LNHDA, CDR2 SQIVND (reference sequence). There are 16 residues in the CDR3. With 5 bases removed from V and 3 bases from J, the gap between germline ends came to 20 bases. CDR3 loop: CASSPTRLLISYEQYF. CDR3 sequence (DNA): TGTGCCAGTAGTCCGACGAGGCTACTAATTAGCTACGAGCAGTACTTC.

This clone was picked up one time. The CDR3: CAIRDRLDEQYF. CDR3 DNA: TGTGCCATCAGGGACAGACTCGACGAGCAGTACTTC. This chain uses TRBV10-3 with TRBJ2-7; the D gene is possibly TRBD1 (6 bases). Trimming removed 6 bases at V and 5 bases at J, with 11 bases between. Germline loops: CDR1 ENHRY, CDR2 SYGVKD. CDR3 size: 12 residues.

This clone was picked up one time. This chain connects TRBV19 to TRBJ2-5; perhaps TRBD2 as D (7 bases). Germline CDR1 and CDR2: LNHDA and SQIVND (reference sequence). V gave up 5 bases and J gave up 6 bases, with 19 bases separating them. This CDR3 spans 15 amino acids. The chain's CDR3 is CASSAGVGGVKTQYF. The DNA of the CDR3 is TGTGCCAGTAGTGCGGGGGTAGGGGGAGTAAAGACCCAGTACTTC.

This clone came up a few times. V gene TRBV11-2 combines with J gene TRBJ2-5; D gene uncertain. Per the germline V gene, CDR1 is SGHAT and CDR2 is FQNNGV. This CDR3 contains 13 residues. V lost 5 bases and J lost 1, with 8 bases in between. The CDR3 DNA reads TGTGCCAGCAGCACGCAGGTCCAAGAGACCCAGTACTTC. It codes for CASSTQVQETQYF.

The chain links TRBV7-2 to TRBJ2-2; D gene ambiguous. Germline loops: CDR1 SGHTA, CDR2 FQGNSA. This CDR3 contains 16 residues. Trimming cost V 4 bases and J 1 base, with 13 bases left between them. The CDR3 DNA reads TGTGCCAGCAGCTATCCCTGGGGTCGGAACACCGGGGAGCTGTTTTTT. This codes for CASSYPWGRNTGELFF.

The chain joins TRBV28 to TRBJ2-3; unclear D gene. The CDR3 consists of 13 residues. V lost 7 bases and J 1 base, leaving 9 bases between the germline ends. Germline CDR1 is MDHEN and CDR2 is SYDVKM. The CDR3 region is CASNPRRTDTQYF. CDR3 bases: TGTGCCAGCAACCCTCGGCGCACAGATACGCAGTATTTT.